The clone carrying this TCR beta chain was seen many times. Arm-PCR of CDR3 regions and iRepertoire HTBI primers were the basis on which TCR beta libraries were built. TCRdb itself ran the multiplex PCR reads through MiXCR, one entry per CDR3 protein. This sample has about 370,000 distinct CDR3 sequences, with roughly 16% found just once. The sample belongs to a study of regulatory T cells in long-lasting Graves disease. Time point here: newly diagnosed GD, antithyroid drugs for less than 3 months. The authors made the TCR library using RNA they extracted from PBMCs. Trimming removed 3 bases at V and 2 bases at J, with 14 bases between. CDR1 and CDR2 from the germline V gene are SGDLS and YYNGEE. The CDR3 has 15 residues.

The chain links TRBV9 to TRBJ1-1, with a weak D call TRBD1 (5 bases). The clonotype originates from a female donor with Graves disease. Material: peripheral blood mononuclear cells (PBMCs), obtained at new diagnosis, from a patient treated with antithyroid drugs. The CDR3 protein is CASSAQGTSNTEAFF. The CDR3 coding sequence is TGTGCCAGCAGCGCCCAAGGGACCTCCAACACTGAAGCTTTCTTT. The variable domain in full, with the rest retrieved from reference TRBV9 and TRBJ1-1, is DSGVTQTPKHLITATGQRVTLRCSPRSGDLSVYWYQQSLDQGLQFLIQYYNGEERAKGNILERFSAQQFPDLHSELNLSSLELGDSALYFCASSAQGTSNTEAFFGQGTRLTVV.